This TCR beta chain was recovered during a study of blood T cell repertoires in COVID-19. About the study: The samples span acute and convalescent COVID-19 from the United States, Italy and Spain. Sources were T cells, B-cell-depleted T cells, or PBMCs; the material itself was cDNA or gDNA.

This clone was picked up a small number of times. TCRdb's table, derived via immunoSEQ multiplex PCR, lists solely in-frame clones and lacks some. The data contain tens of thousands of clones, 87% of them seen just once; the ten biggest clones take up approximately 4.3%. This receptor was obtained from a man between 60 and 75 years old with acute or convalescent COVID-19. Input material: peripheral blood.

The CDR3: CASSNGLAGGRGEQFF. The CDR3 bases are TGTGCCAGTAGTAATGGACTAGCGGGGGGCCGAGGTGAGCAGTTCTTC. The chain links TRBV19 to TRBJ2-1, with TRBD2 identical over 14 bases. The CDR3 covers 16 residues. V was pared by 4 bases and J by 9 bases, with 8 bases of the junction left unmatched. CDR1 and CDR2 (germline): LNHDA, SQIVND (reference sequence).